The clone carrying this T cell receptor beta chain was found a few times. The data stem from a study of T cells in Graves' hyperthyroidism and ophthalmopathy. V lost 3 bases to trimming and J lost 0 bases; unmatched junction nucleotides: 13. The CDR3 consists of 19 residues. Germline CDR1 SEHNR, CDR2 FQNEAQ (reference sequence). Amplified regions were TCR beta CDR3 sequences from RNA transcripts. The primer set for the first-round RT-PCR of the TCR CDR3 was HTBI. TCRdb re-analysed the multiplex PCR reads in MiXCR, keeping a single row per CDR3 protein. The table lists hundreds of thousands of distinct CDR3 sequences, over 35% of them singletons, with 8.9% in the top ten.

Sequenced sample: blood. This clonotype was sampled from a young man with Graves' hyperthyroidism. V and J are TRBV7-9 and TRBJ2-7; 11 nucleotides align to TRBD2. The CDR3 region is CASSLVAGGGFSSSYEQYF. CDR3 coding DNA: TGTGCCAGCAGCTTGGTAGCGGGAGGGGGGTTTTCGAGCTCCTACGAGCAGTACTTC.